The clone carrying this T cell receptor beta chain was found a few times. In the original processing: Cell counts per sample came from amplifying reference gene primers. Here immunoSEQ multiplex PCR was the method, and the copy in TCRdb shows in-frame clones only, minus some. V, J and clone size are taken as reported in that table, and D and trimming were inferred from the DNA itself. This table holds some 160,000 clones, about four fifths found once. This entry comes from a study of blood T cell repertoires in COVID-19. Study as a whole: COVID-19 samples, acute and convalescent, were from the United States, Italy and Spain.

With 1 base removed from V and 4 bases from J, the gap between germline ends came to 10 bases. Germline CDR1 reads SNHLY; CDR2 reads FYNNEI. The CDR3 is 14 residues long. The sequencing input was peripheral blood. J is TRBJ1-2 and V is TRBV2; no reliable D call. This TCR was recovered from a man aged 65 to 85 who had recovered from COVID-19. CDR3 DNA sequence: TGTGCCAGCAGTGAAGTCAGAGGGCTCTATGGCTACACCTTC. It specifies CASSEVRGLYGYTF.